The source of this T cell receptor beta chain is a study of T cell responses to AZD1222 COVID-19 vaccine. The germline V gene has CDR1 MNHNY and CDR2 SVGAGI (reference sequence). The CDR3 runs to 14 residues. With 6 bases clipped from V and 5 bases from J, the junction kept 7 bases outside the gene matches. Libraries were prepared by immunoSEQ multiplex PCR; TCRdb keeps only in-frame clonotypes and omits some of them. The table has 150,000 to 160,000 clones, less than 90% seen once; the top ten hold more than 6.5%. The chain links TRBV6-6 to TRBJ1-2; 9 bases map to TRBD1. The sample was peripheral blood, taken after recovery from COVID-19. The clonotype originates from an adult who had recovered from COVID-19. The CDR3 here is CASSHGGQGYGYTF. The CDR3 DNA reads as TGTGCCAGCAGCCACGGGGGACAGGGTTATGGCTACACCTTC.